This section outlines one TCR beta chain sequence together with its context. In the same sample, other DNA sequences code for this CDR3. This sample is drawn from a study of blood T cell repertoires in COVID-19. The table came from immunoSEQ multiplex PCR; TCRdb's copy has only in-frame clones and leaves some out. The sample holds around 450,000 clones; roughly 87% are singletons and the top ten take 0.6%. CDR3 length: 14 residues. V dropped 3 bases and J dropped 1 base, with 7 bases sitting between them. Germline values: CDR1 SGHVS, CDR2 FQNEAQ. Sequencing was done on a sample of PBMCs or T cells enriched from blood (not recorded which). The source is a man younger than 35 who had recovered from COVID-19. This chain links TRBV7-8 with TRBJ1-3; D is possibly TRBD1 (5 bases). The DNA for the CDR3 is TGTGCCAGCAGCTTGCGGGGGTCTGGAAACACCATATATTTT. As protein: CASSLRGSGNTIYF. Based on the CDR3 plus reference TRBV7-8 and TRBJ1-3, the full variable domain is GAGVSQSPRYKVAKRGQDVALRCDPISGHVSLFWYQQALGQGPEFLTYFQNEAQLDKSGLPSDRFFAERPEGSVSTLKIQRTQQEDSAVYLCASSLRGSGNTIYFGEGSWLTVV.